One sample yielded the 17 T cell receptor beta chains listed below, sequenced in a study of T cell responses to AZD1222 COVID-19 vaccine. Some clones are missing from TCRdb's copy, which holds only in-frame ones; the method was immunoSEQ multiplex PCR. The sample consists of about 78,000 clones, just over 90% of them appearing once. The sample here was peripheral blood, taken 28 days after the second AZD1222 dose. Source of these receptors: an adult who received the AZD1222 COVID-19 vaccine.

The rearrangement links TRBV27 to TRBJ2-3; D unresolved. Germline CDR1 and CDR2: MNHEY and SMNVEV (reference sequence). The V gene lost 3 bases and the J gene lost 6 bases, with 13 bases spanning the gap. CDR3 length equals 14 residues. DNA of the CDR3: TGTGCCAGCAGTTTGGAAGGGTTTGGTGATACGCAGTATTTT. Its translation is CASSLEGFGDTQYF.

The chain is built from TRBV4-2 and TRBJ1-2; D gene unclear. The length of the CDR3 is 14 residues. Per germline, CDR1 LGHNA and CDR2 YNFKEQ. V lost 0 bases to trimming and J lost 0 bases, with 5 bases between them. In DNA form, the CDR3 reads TGTGCCAGCAGCCAAGATGGGGCTAACTATGGCTACACCTTC. It codes for CASSQDGANYGYTF.

This rearrangement joins TRBV12-3 or TRBV12-4 to TRBJ1-5; the match to TRBD1 covers 7 bases. J gave up 7 bases and V 5 bases, and 5 bases lay outside the gene matches. The CDR3 runs 13 residues. DNA for the CDR3: TGTGCCAGCAGTCTGGGGACAGCCCAGCCCCAGCATTTT. As protein: CASSLGTAQPQHF.

J is TRBJ1-5 and V is TRBV6-5; D remains ambiguous. This CDR3 region has 11 residues. Germline V CDR1 and CDR2: MNHEY, SVGAGI. Trimming took 6 bases from V and 4 from J, leaving 4 bases between them. The CDR3 DNA sequence: TGTGCCAGCAGCGATAATCAGCCCCAGCATTTT. Amino acids: CASSDNQPQHF.

CDR3 nucleotide sequence: TGTGCCAGCTCACCACAGGACGGCGACACTGAAGCTTTCTTT. Translated: CASSPQDGDTEAFF. V usage is TRBV18 and J usage is TRBJ1-1; no clear D. Trimming stripped 1 base from V and 3 bases from J, with 9 bases between. The CDR3 loop spans 14 amino acids. Germline CDR1 reads KGHSH; CDR2 reads LQKENI.

The chain has TRBV14 and TRBJ2-3, with D possibly TRBD2 on 5 matching bases. CDR3 length: 13 residues. Germline V lookup: CDR1 SGHDN, CDR2 FVKESK. Trimming took 1 base from V and 5 from J, leaving 7 bases between them. The CDR3 DNA sequence: TGTGCCAGCAGCCAAGCCGCGGGAGATACGCAGTATTTT. The encoded protein is CASSQAAGDTQYF.

The chain links TRBV11-2 to TRBJ2-3; D might be TRBD1 (5 bases). Deletions cut 5 bases from V and 4 bases from J, with 16 bases between. Germline CDR1 SGHAT, CDR2 FQNNGV. The CDR3 totals 15 residues. The CDR3 DNA is TGTGCCAGCAGCCATGGACATGTCGAGCCAGATACGCAGTATTTT. As protein: CASSHGHVEPDTQYF.

V is TRBV2 and J is TRBJ1-6; possible D gene TRBD1, 6 bases. V lost 10 bases, J lost 1 base, and 11 bases lay in between. The CDR3 covers 14 residues. Germline CDR1 reads SNHLY; CDR2 reads FYNNEI. The CDR3 region has the DNA TGTGCCATGACAGGAGATTCCTATAATTCACCCCTCCACTTT. Protein sequence: CAMTGDSYNSPLHF.

The chain carries TRBV2 and TRBJ2-6, with unresolved D. CDR1 is SNHLY and CDR2 is FYNNEI in the germline V gene. V was cut by 7 bases and J by 4 bases, with 17 bases left in between. The CDR3 sequence is 16 residues long. The CDR3 DNA sequence: TGTGCCAGCACCCTGGTTAGGGCGTGGGGGGCCAACGTCCTGACTTTC. It codes for CASTLVRAWGANVLTF.

The chain employs TRBV9 and TRBJ1-1, with D possibly being TRBD1 (6 bases). V was trimmed by 2 bases and J by 11 bases, leaving 13 bases between them. CDR1 and CDR2 from the germline V gene are SGDLS and YYNGEE. This CDR3 has 12 amino acids. The DNA for the CDR3 is TGTGCCAGCAGCGTGGGGGGCCGCGACGCTTTCTTT. It codes for CASSVGGRDAFF.

The chain links TRBV7-3 to TRBJ1-1, with 7 bases matching TRBD1. Germline CDR1 reads SGHTA; CDR2 reads FQGTGA. This CDR3 is built from 15 residues. The V segment lost 5 bases and the J segment 3 bases; nucleotides outside the gene matches: 9. In DNA form, the CDR3 reads TGTGCCAGCAGCGGTGGACAGGCGGGGGACACTGAAGCTTTCTTT. It encodes CASSGGQAGDTEAFF.

The V call is TRBV18, the J call TRBJ1-5; D ambiguous. Germline assignment: CDR1 KGHSH and CDR2 LQKENI. The CDR3 has 13 residues. V was pared by 4 bases and J by 6 bases, with 10 bases between. The CDR3 nucleotides read TGTGCCAGCTCACAGACCAGGCGTCAGCCCCAGCATTTT. Amino acids: CASSQTRRQPQHF.

CDR3 sequence reads: CASSPGTGDNYGYTF. Written as DNA, the CDR3 is TGTGCCAGCAGCCCTGGGACAGGGGATAACTATGGCTACACCTTC. The chain carries TRBV5-4 and TRBJ1-2; 10 bases are a match to TRBD1. This CDR3 comprises 15 residues. Unmatched junction bases numbered 4, after V lost 4 bases and J lost 1 base. The germline CDR1 and CDR2 sequences are SGHNT and YYREEE (reference sequence).

V gene TRBV2 combines with J gene TRBJ2-2; TRBD1 agrees at 8 bases. CDR1 SNHLY and CDR2 FYNNEI come from the germline V gene. V dropped 6 bases and J dropped 1; count of bases not matched to a gene: 4. This CDR3 has 15 residues. The CDR3 DNA follows: TGTGCCAGCAGCGGACAGGGCCGGAACACCGGGGAGCTGTTTTTT. It specifies CASSGQGRNTGELFF.

This chain links TRBV5-6 with TRBJ2-1; no clear D gene. V dropped 7 bases and J dropped 7 bases, with 12 bases sitting between them. The CDR3 loop spans 12 amino acids. The germline V gene encodes CDR1 SGHDT and CDR2 YYEEEE. CDR3 amino acids: CASGLLLNEQFF. The CDR3 DNA reads as TGTGCCAGCGGGTTGCTTCTGAATGAGCAGTTCTTC.

The chain couples TRBV18 to TRBJ2-7; 11 nucleotides line up with TRBD1. The V segment lost 3 bases and the J segment 3 bases; nucleotides outside the gene matches: 7. The CDR3 is 16 amino acids. Germline CDR1 KGHSH, CDR2 LQKENI. The CDR3 spells CASSPQGGQGVYEQYF. CDR3 nucleotides: TGTGCCAGCTCACCTCAAGGGGGACAGGGGGTCTACGAGCAGTACTTC.

The CDR3 DNA reads TGCGCCAGCAGCAGCCAGCGGGGATGGGATGAGCAGTTCTTC. Its translation: CASSSQRGWDEQFF. This chain links TRBV4-1 with TRBJ2-1; 7 nucleotides line up with TRBD2. Germline loops: CDR1 MGHRA, CDR2 YSYEKL. The length of the CDR3 is 14 residues. V gave up 5 bases and J gave up 8 bases; unmatched junction bases: 9.